Shown below are 10 T cell receptor beta chains from a single sample sequenced in a study of blood T cells in healthy people across ages (dated by TCRdb to the mid-2010s). The protocol used for the library was 5' RACE. Sequencing took place on an Illumina HiSeq 2500. A second 7 to 11 cycle PCR used a sample-barcoded 5' primer and a J-beta primer mix. TCRdb reworked the public reads: Q25 trimming with fastp, MiXCR clone assembly, productive beta chains retained. All rows with the same CDR3 protein become a single entry with the most common DNA and genes. This sample has about 1.5 million distinct CDR3 sequences in its table, and 42% of those were observed once. Clones ranked in the top ten supply about 3.8% of the sample. Sequenced input: blood. The receptor source for this set is a young woman in good health.

The table lists this clonotype with a count of one. The chain employs TRBV20-1 and TRBJ2-1, with 13 bases matching TRBD2. V lost 7 bases to trimming and J lost 7 bases; unmatched junction nucleotides: 1. Germline V gives CDR1 DFQATT, CDR2 SNEGSKA (reference sequence). The CDR3 length is 12 residues. The CDR3: CSGTSGRNEQFF. The CDR3 coding sequence is TGCAGTGGGACTAGCGGGAGAAATGAGCAGTTCTTC.

This clonotype was counted a single time. J is TRBJ2-7 and V is TRBV5-1, with D unresolved. The CDR3 runs to 12 residues. Germline CDR1 SGHRS, CDR2 YFSETQ. V shed 3 bases and J shed 7 bases, with 11 bases lying between them. CDR3 sequence: CASSSFLNEQYF. In DNA form, the CDR3 reads TGCGCCAGCAGCTCTTTCCTCAATGAGCAGTACTTC.

CDR3 coding DNA: TGTGCCAGCACCCCTCGGGTGTACCAAGAGACCCAGTACTTC. This encodes CASTPRVYQETQYF. The gene calls are TRBV6-5 and TRBJ2-5; the D is unclear. The CDR3 has 14 residues. Trimming took 7 bases from V and 0 from J, leaving 12 bases between them. CDR1 and CDR2 from the germline V gene are MNHEY and SVGAGI.

This clonotype was seen more than once but under ten times. This rearrangement joins TRBV7-2 to TRBJ2-1, with D maybe TRBD2 (5 bases). Trimming removed 1 base from V and 10 bases from J, with 11 bases in between. This CDR3 is 13 amino acids long. Germline values: CDR1 SGHTA, CDR2 FQGNSA. CDR3 protein: CASSLEAEVEQFF. CDR3 nucleotide sequence: TGTGCCAGCAGCTTAGAGGCGGAGGTGGAGCAGTTCTTC.

The rearrangement uses TRBV20-1 and TRBJ1-2; TRBD1 matches 7 bases. Germline CDR1 and CDR2: DFQATT and SNEGSKA (reference sequence). The CDR3 extends over 14 amino acids. Unmatched junction bases numbered 4, after V lost 3 bases and J lost 0 bases. CDR3 nucleotides: TGCAGTGCTAGCGGGGACAGTCCTAACTATGGCTACACCTTC. It codes for CSASGDSPNYGYTF.

A note on this clonotype: Germline is not matched at one junction end, which may reflect a read error. The gene calls are TRBV7-2 and TRBJ1-3; unclear D gene. CDR3 length: 14 residues. Germline V gene data show CDR1 as SGHTA and CDR2 as FQGNSA. The CDR3 DNA sequence: TGTGCCAGCACCTCCAGGTACTCTGGAGACACCATATATTTT. Residues: CASTSRYSGDTIYF.

This clonotype was detected once. This chain connects TRBV24-1 to TRBJ1-2; D unresolved. The V gene lost 4 bases and the J gene lost 5 bases, with 19 bases spanning the gap. The CDR3 is 16 amino acids. The V gene's germline CDR1 is KGHDR and CDR2 SFDVKD. The CDR3 sequence is CATSDAGRNYPYGYTF. In DNA form, the CDR3 reads TGTGCCACCAGTGACGCCGGCAGAAACTACCCTTATGGCTACACCTTC.

This chain uses TRBV20-1 with TRBJ1-1, with D possibly matching TRBD1 (5 bases). The ends were cut back, 1 base at V and 1 base at J, with 16 bases in the middle. The CDR3 runs 16 residues. Germline-derived CDR1 and CDR2 are DFQATT and SNEGSKA (reference sequence). The CDR3 sequence is CSARGHYRWWNTEAFF. Here the CDR3 DNA reads TGCAGTGCTAGAGGACACTACAGGTGGTGGAACACTGAAGCTTTCTTT.

Note on this clonotype: Relative to the germline gene, one junction end is altered; a read error may explain this. The chain joins TRBV4-3 to TRBJ2-5, with 14 bases that match TRBD2. Germline V gene sequence: CDR1 LGHNA, CDR2 YSLEER. The CDR3 has 16 amino acids. The CDR3: CAGSQGTSGSQETQYF. DNA for the CDR3: TGCGCCGGCAGCCAAGGGACTAGCGGGAGTCAAGAGACCCAGTACTTC.

The chain uses TRBV4-3 and TRBJ2-3; maybe TRBD2 (6 bases). Trimming removed 0 bases at V and 0 bases at J, with 13 bases between. This CDR3 is built from 17 residues. The germline V gene has CDR1 LGHNA and CDR2 YSLEER. The CDR3 DNA reads as TGCGCCAGCAGCCAAGAGGTGACTAGTATTAGCACAGATACGCAGTATTTT. Protein product: CASSQEVTSISTDTQYF.